This entry lists 6 T cell receptor beta chains sequenced from one sample in a study of shared clonotypes between healthy human individuals. The assay was immunoSEQ multiplex PCR, and TCRdb's table has in-frame clones only and misses some. The data hold some 87,000 clones, with almost 70% observed a single time. The sequenced sample was memory CD8+ T cells sorted from blood. This sample's subset: CD45RO+ cells pooled with CCR7-negative TemRA cells. The receptors were gathered from a man younger than 45 in good health.

This chain joins TRBV7-9 and TRBJ2-1; 11 nucleotides agree with TRBD2. There are 15 residues in the CDR3. Germline V gives CDR1 SEHNR, CDR2 FQNEAQ (reference sequence). The V segment lost 6 bases and the J segment 4 bases; nucleotides outside the gene matches: 5. The CDR3 is CASRFSGRVYNEQFF. The DNA for the CDR3 is TGTGCCAGCAGGTTTAGCGGGAGGGTTTACAATGAGCAGTTCTTC.

The genes are TRBV9 and TRBJ2-7; D tentatively fits TRBD1 or TRBD2 (5 bases each). There are 15 residues in the CDR3. Germline CDR1 and CDR2: SGDLS and YYNGEE. Deletions cut 4 bases from V and 3 bases from J, with 17 bases between. For the CDR3, the DNA is TGTGCCAGCAGCCCCGGGGCTAGTCCCCTCTACGAGCAGTACTTC. Protein product: CASSPGASPLYEQYF.

The chain carries TRBV28 and TRBJ2-1; D is possibly TRBD2 (5 bases). The CDR3 length is 14 residues. V gave up 8 bases and J gave up 4 bases, with 15 bases separating them. Germline CDR1 and CDR2: MDHEN and SYDVKM. CDR3 protein: CASGLLQTYNEQFF. CDR3 in DNA: TGTGCCAGCGGACTTCTCCAAACATACAATGAGCAGTTCTTC.

This clone was counted many times. The genes are TRBV10-3 and TRBJ2-2, with D perhaps matching TRBD1 (5 bases). V was cut by 7 bases and J by 3 bases, with 21 bases left in between. CDR3 length: 17 residues. The germline V gene has CDR1 ENHRY and CDR2 SYGVKD. The CDR3 loop reads CAITSPGPNLDTGELFF. The CDR3 DNA reads TGTGCCATCACATCTCCAGGGCCGAATCTGGACACCGGGGAGCTGTTTTTT.

This clone is medium-sized (0.01 to 0.1%) by share. In DNA, the CDR3 is TGTGCCAGCAGCTTAGGCGTCACTGAAGCTTTCTTT. This codes for CASSLGVTEAFF. This rearrangement joins TRBV7-9 to TRBJ1-1, with D unresolved. V was pared by 1 base and J by 4 bases, with 4 bases between. Germline V gives CDR1 SEHNR, CDR2 FQNEAQ (reference sequence). This CDR3 has 12 amino acids.

This clone was recorded at least ten times. The CDR3 here is CASSRPSGRYNEQFF. The CDR3 nucleotides read TGTGCCAGCAGCCGACCTAGCGGGAGATACAATGAGCAGTTCTTC. The genes are TRBV27 and TRBJ2-1; TRBD2 aligns across 10 bases. Trimming cost V 6 bases and J 4 bases; bases outside gene matches: 6. The CDR3 totals 15 residues. Germline V gene lookup returns CDR1 MNHEY and CDR2 SMNVEV (reference sequence).